These T cell receptor beta chains were read from a single sample in a study of regulatory dendritic cells for organ transplantation. Assay: immunoSEQ multiplex PCR; the TCRdb copy retains only in-frame clones and omits some. The repertoire includes 20,000 or so clones, 70% to 80% of them detected once, and 3% to 4% sits in the top ten. Their antigens are not known. The sample consisted of memory CD4+ T cells from blood cultured with regulatory dendritic cells. The receptor source for this set is a human donor in good health. The CDR3 runs from the conserved cysteine through the conserved F or W. Fields, in order: clone size, V gene, D gene, J gene, CDR3 DNA, CDR3 protein. A D gene is named only where the DNA matches it firmly. Rows may omit the clone size; those that give it use once, few, many or a size class.

>few|TRBV14|.|TRBJ1-1
TGTGCCAGCAGCCAAGATCACGGCGAAGCTTTCTTT
CASSQDHGEAFF
>.|TRBV19|.|TRBJ2-3
TGTGCCAGTAGTAAGGCTAGTTCTCCAGATACGCAGTATTTT
CASSKASSPDTQYF
>.|TRBV19|TRBD1|TRBJ2-6
TGTGCCAGTAGTGAGGGGGCGCCCTCTGGGGCCAACGTCCTGACTTTC
CASSEGAPSGANVLTF
>.|TRBV20-1|.|TRBJ2-7
TGCAGCCCCTCGAGTAACGAGCAGTACTTC
CSPSSNEQYF
>.|TRBV10-2|TRBD2|TRBJ2-3
TGCGCCAGCAGCCTCTCCCCCAGTTGGTCTAGCGGAAGCACAGATACGCAGTATTTT
CASSLSPSWSSGSTDTQYF
>.|TRBV7-8|.|TRBJ2-3
TGTGCCAGCAGCTTCGGGTCCGGAGATACGCAGTATTTT
CASSFGSGDTQYF
>.|TRBV7-2|.|TRBJ2-1
TGTGCCAGCAGCTTCCAAGTGGGGGGGCTAAGAAATGAGCAGTTCTTC
CASSFQVGGLRNEQFF
>.|TRBV5-4|.|TRBJ2-6
TGTGCCAGCAGCTTGGACGGACTTGGAAGCTCTGGGGCCAACGTCCTGACTTTC
CASSLDGLGSSGANVLTF
>.|TRBV2|.|TRBJ2-1
TGTGCCAGCAGTAAACGGGGGTACAATGAGCAGTTCTTC
CASSKRGYNEQFF
>.|TRBV4-2|.|TRBJ1-2
TGTGCCAGCAGCCAAGATCCGACTGGAACGGACGGCTACACCTTC
CASSQDPTGTDGYTF
>.|TRBV7-2|.|TRBJ2-1
TGTGCCAGCAGCACAGACCCGGGAACCTACAATGAGCAGTTCTTC
CASSTDPGTYNEQFF
>.|TRBV7-9|TRBD2|TRBJ2-1
TGTGCCAGCAGCCCGCCGGGACTAGCTGTCGATGAGCAGTTCTTC
CASSPPGLAVDEQFF
>few|TRBV28|TRBD2|TRBJ2-2
TGTGCCAGCAGCCCCCCTGGGCGGGAGGGGGTCGGGGAGCTGTTTTTT
CASSPPGREGVGELFF
>.|TRBV5-4|.|TRBJ2-3
TGTGCCAGCAGCCCAGGGACGCAAAGCACAGATACGCAGTATTTT
CASSPGTQSTDTQYF
>.|TRBV29-1|.|TRBJ1-2
TGCAGCGTTGAATGGCAGACCTCCTACACCTTC
CSVEWQTSYTF
>.|TRBV4-1|.|TRBJ2-1
TGCGCCAGCAGCCAAGAACGCGGCAGGGCCCTATACAATGAGCAGTTCTTC
CASSQERGRALYNEQFF
>.|TRBV5-6|.|TRBJ1-2
TGTGCCAGCAGCACAGATCATAGTACGGTGAATGGCTACACCTTC
CASSTDHSTVNGYTF
>.|TRBV11-2|.|TRBJ1-6
TGTGCCAGCAGCTTAGAGCAGAACAGGGTGCCACCCCTCCACTTT
CASSLEQNRVPPLHF
>.|TRBV9|TRBD2|TRBJ2-1
TGTGCCAGCAGCCAAAGGACTAGCGGACAGTTCTTC
CASSQRTSGQFF
>once|TRBV7-2|TRBD2|TRBJ2-1
TGTGCCAGCAGCTTAGATCGGGAGGGTGAGCAGTTCTTC
CASSLDREGEQFF
>.|TRBV28|.|TRBJ2-7
TGTGCCAGCAGTTTCCACACCTACGAGCAGTACTTC
CASSFHTYEQYF
>.|TRBV4-3|.|TRBJ1-1
TGCGCCAGCAGCCAGACAACAGGGTACTACACTGAAGCTTTCTTT
CASSQTTGYYTEAFF
>.|TRBV27|TRBD1|TRBJ1-2
TGTGCCAGCAGTGAACTCAGACAGGGGGCTAGGGGCTACACCTTC
CASSELRQGARGYTF
>once|TRBV27|TRBD1|TRBJ1-5
TGTGCCAGCACAAGTGGACAGGGGAATCAGCCCCAGCATTTT
CASTSGQGNQPQHF
>.|TRBV5-8|.|TRBJ2-4
TGTGCCAGCAGCTTGGGGCAGGGCCAAATTCAGTACTTC
CASSLGQGQIQYF
>.|TRBV30|.|TRBJ2-2
TGTGCCTGGACCTCCTTACCGGGGACCGGGGAGCTGTTTTTT
CAWTSLPGTGELFF
>.|TRBV7-8|TRBD2|TRBJ2-7
TGTGCCAGCAGCTTAGGACTAGCGGGAGGCTACGAGCAGTACTTC
CASSLGLAGGYEQYF
>.|TRBV19|.|TRBJ1-4
TGTGCCAGTAGTATAGATAACCGCCAGGGCCCCACTGAAAAACTGTTTTTT
CASSIDNRQGPTEKLFF
>few|TRBV11-2|.|TRBJ1-3
TGTGCCAGCAGCCCCGCAGTGGGAAACACCATATATTTT
CASSPAVGNTIYF
>once|TRBV11-1|.|TRBJ2-3
TGTGCCAGCAGCCCTGGTTTGGATACGCAGTATTTT
CASSPGLDTQYF
>once|TRBV29-1|TRBD1|TRBJ1-1
TGCAGCGTCGACAGGGGGCGCGTCTCTGAAGCTTTCTTT
CSVDRGRVSEAFF
>.|TRBV7-3|.|TRBJ2-3
TGTGCCAGCAGCCGGAGACCCACAGATACGCAGTATTTT
CASSRRPTDTQYF
>.|TRBV19|.|TRBJ2-1
TGTGCCAGTAGTATTTCTGTTTGGGGGTCCAATGAGCAGTTCTTC
CASSISVWGSNEQFF
>.|TRBV4-1|.|TRBJ1-4
TGCGCCAGCAGGGAACTTAACCTGATTCATTCAAATGAAAAACTGTTTTTT
CASRELNLIHSNEKLFF
>few|TRBV6-6|.|TRBJ1-5
TGTGCCAGCAGTTACGGTAGTAAGGCCCAGCATTTT
CASSYGSKAQHF
>few|TRBV13|.|TRBJ1-1
TGTGCCAGCAGCCCCATCCTCAGGGATCAGACTGAAGCTTTCTTT
CASSPILRDQTEAFF
>.|TRBV6-1|TRBD1|TRBJ2-5
TGTGCCAGCAGGCTTCAGGGGGCAAAGACCCAGTACTTC
CASRLQGAKTQYF
>.|TRBV6-6|.|TRBJ2-2
TGTGCCAGCAGTTTTACCGGGGAGCTGTTTTTT
CASSFTGELFF
>once|TRBV4-1|TRBD1|TRBJ2-7
TGCGCCAGCAGCCAAGTAGGGACAGCAGGATACGAGCAGTACTTC
CASSQVGTAGYEQYF
>few|TRBV27|.|TRBJ2-5
TGTGCCAGCAGTTTATCTTTTAGCGGCGGGGAAGAGACCCAGTACTTC
CASSLSFSGGEETQYF
>.|TRBV6-1|.|TRBJ2-3
TGTGCCAGCAGGACGGGGTCGGGCACAGATACGCAGTATTTT
CASRTGSGTDTQYF
>.|TRBV5-4|.|TRBJ1-2
TGTGCCAGCAGCTTAGAGCGGGGATATGGCTACACCTTC
CASSLERGYGYTF
>.|TRBV7-2|.|TRBJ1-2
TGTGCCAGCAGCTTAGGTGGACTATCTGCTGGCTACACCTTC
CASSLGGLSAGYTF
>.|TRBV2|TRBD1|TRBJ2-5
TGTGCCAGCAGCCCCGGACAGGGGAATGGCCAAGAGACCCAGTACTTC
CASSPGQGNGQETQYF
>.|TRBV30|.|TRBJ1-1
TGTGCCTCTACGGGGGAGGGTGAAGCTTTCTTT
CASTGEGEAFF
>.|TRBV7-9|TRBD1|TRBJ1-2
TGTGCCAGCAGCTTAGTACAGGGGGATGGCTACACCTTC
CASSLVQGDGYTF
>.|TRBV7-2|.|TRBJ2-3
TGTGCCAGCAGCCAGTACTCCACTAGCACAGATACGCAGTATTTT
CASSQYSTSTDTQYF
>.|TRBV19|.|TRBJ1-1
TGTGCCAGTAAGGCGGGCATTAGGGCCCGAAACACTGAAGCTTTCTTT
CASKAGIRARNTEAFF
>.|TRBV13|TRBD2|TRBJ2-3
TGTGCCAGCAGCCAACTAGCGCGTACTAGCACAGATACGCAGTATTTT
CASSQLARTSTDTQYF
>.|TRBV5-4|.|TRBJ1-6
TGTGCCAGCAGCTTGGGAGGCACAGGTTATAATTCACCCCTCCACTTT
CASSLGGTGYNSPLHF
>.|TRBV7-2|TRBD1|TRBJ2-6
TGTGCCAGCAGCGACAGGGCTGGGGCCAACGTCCTGACTTTC
CASSDRAGANVLTF
>.|TRBV5-4|.|TRBJ1-6
TGTGCCAGCAGCTTGGTCGGGGACGCCAATTCACCCCTCCACTTT
CASSLVGDANSPLHF
>.|TRBV5-4|TRBD1|TRBJ1-1
TGTGCCAGCAGCTTGGAGAGGAACAGGGGGAACACTGAAGCTTTCTTT
CASSLERNRGNTEAFF